The sequence of this T cell receptor (beta chain) was determined in a study of cytomegalovirus exposure and HLA in healthy donors. Study conclusions and caveats: Later findings reportedly placed an Asian-associated ancestry cluster below the 666-donor mean for N-insertions. HLA-A and HLA-B allele assignments for most subjects were reportedly predicted accurately using TCR beta sequences. It was fewer than 200 TCR beta chains that were listed as cytomegalovirus-associated. Most of the CMV-associated TCR beta chains (in a later analysis) appeared to be HLA-restricted.

A multiplex PCR was run with 60 Vbeta primers and 13 Jbeta primers. Using immunoSEQ multiplex PCR, the repertoire was profiled, and TCRdb retains in-frame clones only, with some absent. The sample spans some 60,000 clones; the ten largest clones claim 3.5% to 4.5%. About this clone itself: The target antigen is unknown.

The sample consisted of PBMCs. This sequence was found in a male donor in good health and CMV-seronegative.

This CDR3 is CASSVVQGNTGELFF. The CDR3 DNA reads TGTGCCAGCAGCGTAGTACAGGGGAACACCGGGGAGCTGTTTTTT. The chain combines TRBV9 with TRBJ2-2, with a weak D call TRBD1 (6 bases). The germline gives CDR1 SGDLS, CDR2 YYNGEE. The CDR3 length is 15 residues. The ends were cut back, 0 bases at V and 1 base at J, with 7 bases in the middle.